The rows below give T cell receptor beta chains drawn from one sample of a study of T cell responses to AZD1222 COVID-19 vaccine. Libraries were prepared by immunoSEQ multiplex PCR; TCRdb keeps only in-frame clonotypes and omits some of them. The repertoire includes around 99,000 clones, about 93% of them detected once, and 6.2% sits in the top ten. The source was peripheral blood, collected 28 days after the second AZD1222 dose. All receptors derive from an adult who received the AZD1222 COVID-19 vaccine. Both conserved end residues are part of each CDR3. A D gene is named only where the DNA matches it firmly. Size is omitted from some rows. Given values are once, few, many or a class for expanded clones.

>-|TRBV12-3/TRBV12-4|TRBJ1-2|-
TGTGCCAGCAGTTTAATTGTAGGGGACAGCTACACCTTC
CASSLIVGDSYTF
>-|TRBV4-3|TRBJ1-4|-
TGCGCCAGCAGCCAAGATATGACATTTAATAATGAAAAACTGTTTTTT
CASSQDMTFNNEKLFF
>-|TRBV7-6|TRBJ2-7|-
TGTGCCAGCAGCTTCCGGGACCAGAGTTACGAGCAGTACTTC
CASSFRDQSYEQYF
>-|TRBV4-1|TRBJ2-2|-
TGCGCCAGCAGCTCGGGGATCACCGGCGGGGAGCTGTTTTTT
CASSSGITGGELFF
>-|TRBV5-1|TRBJ1-1|-
TGCGCCAGCAGCAGCCTACCCCGAGGGGGGGCGCGTACTGAAGCTTTCTTT
CASSSLPRGGARTEAFF
>-|TRBV7-9|TRBJ1-1|-
TGTGCCAGCAGCTCCGGGGAGGGGCATGGGACTGAAGCTTTCTTT
CASSSGEGHGTEAFF
>-|TRBV7-9|TRBJ1-5|-
TGTGCCAGCAGCGGCCGGGACTTTTACCCGGGTCAGCCCCAGCATTTT
CASSGRDFYPGQPQHF
>TRBD2|TRBV5-6|TRBJ2-1|-
TGTGCCAGCAGCCTAGGACTAGCAGTCAATGAGCAGTTCTTC
CASSLGLAVNEQFF
>TRBD1|TRBV11-1|TRBJ1-6|-
TGTGCCAGCAGCTCACAGGGGACCTCCCTCCACTTT
CASSSQGTSLHF
>TRBD1|TRBV2|TRBJ1-2|-
TGTGCCAGCCTTCTCGAGGGGGCCCTAAATGGCTACACCTTC
CASLLEGALNGYTF
>-|TRBV6-5|TRBJ2-1|once
TGTGCCAGCTACCCAGGGATCCATGAGCAGTTCTTC
CASYPGIHEQFF
>-|TRBV20-1|TRBJ2-7|-
TGCAGTGCTAGGGGCGGTTACGAGCAGTACTTC
CSARGGYEQYF
>TRBD1|TRBV24-1|TRBJ2-3|once
TGTGCCACCAGTGATCCGCAGGGGGTTGGAGATACGCAGTATTTT
CATSDPQGVGDTQYF
>TRBD1|TRBV19|TRBJ1-5|-
TGTGCCAGTTCTTGGGGACAGGGTAAGTGGCAGCCCCAGCATTTT
CASSWGQGKWQPQHF
>-|TRBV12-3/TRBV12-4|TRBJ2-1|-
TGTGCCAGCAGTTTTTCGGTGGCGAATGAGCAGTTCTTC
CASSFSVANEQFF
>-|TRBV11-2|TRBJ2-7|-
TGTGCCAGCAGCTTAGATGATGGGAAGGTCTCCTACGAGCAGTACTTC
CASSLDDGKVSYEQYF
>-|TRBV13|TRBJ2-7|-
TGTGCCAGCAGCTCCGGGACGGTCTCCTACGAGCAGTACTTC
CASSSGTVSYEQYF
>TRBD1|TRBV6-5|TRBJ2-7|-
TGTGCCAGCATCTGGGACAGGGGGGGACCCTACGAGCAGTACTTC
CASIWDRGGPYEQYF
>-|TRBV19|TRBJ1-4|-
TGTGCCAGTAGTATAGGTATCCCGGGGACACCCGGGGAAAAACTGTTTTTT
CASSIGIPGTPGEKLFF
>-|TRBV15|TRBJ2-7|-
TGTGCCACCAGCAATCCGGCGGGCTACGAGCAGTACTTC
CATSNPAGYEQYF
>-|TRBV5-1|TRBJ2-2|-
TGCGCCAGCAGCTTATCGGGGGCACCCGGGGAGCTGTTTTTT
CASSLSGAPGELFF
>-|TRBV19|TRBJ1-2|-
TGTGCGACAAACATGGGGAGCTATGGCTACACCTTC
CATNMGSYGYTF
>-|TRBV13|TRBJ2-3|-
TGTGCCAGCAGCTTAAGGATTAGGACGAGCACAGATACGCAGTATTTT
CASSLRIRTSTDTQYF
>-|TRBV19|TRBJ1-1|once
TGTGCCAGTAGCCCCAGGGAAGGCACTGAAGCTTTCTTT
CASSPREGTEAFF
>TRBD2|TRBV2|TRBJ2-7|-
TGTGCCAGCTCAACTAGCGGGGGGAGGTCCTACGAGCAGTACTTC
CASSTSGGRSYEQYF
>TRBD1|TRBV10-2|TRBJ2-1|-
TGCGCCAGCATAGCCGGGACAGGGTACAACAATGAGCAGTTCTTC
CASIAGTGYNNEQFF
>-|TRBV24-1|TRBJ2-1|-
TGTGCCACCAGTGATTCTCGGCAGGCGGCCAATGAGCAGTTCTTC
CATSDSRQAANEQFF
>-|TRBV4-1|TRBJ2-7|-
TGCGCCAGCAGCCACCCTCGGGGAGGGGGCTTCTCCTACGAGCAGTACTTC
CASSHPRGGGFSYEQYF
>-|TRBV5-8|TRBJ2-1|-
TGTGCCAGCAGCTTGGAACGCGGCGGCTCCTACAATGAGCAGTTCTTC
CASSLERGGSYNEQFF
>-|TRBV15|TRBJ1-4|-
TGTGCCACCAGCGGGAATGAAAAACTGTTTTTT
CATSGNEKLFF
>-|TRBV29-1|TRBJ2-5|-
TGCAGCGTTCCAGGGAACGGCCAAGAGACCCAGTACTTC
CSVPGNGQETQYF
>TRBD1|TRBV29-1|TRBJ1-2|-
TGCAGCGTACTACAGGGGGGGATTAACTATGGCTACACCTTC
CSVLQGGINYGYTF
>-|TRBV7-9|TRBJ1-4|-
TGTGCCAGCAGCTTGGCGGGTTCTAATGAAAAACTGTTTTTT
CASSLAGSNEKLFF
>-|TRBV29-1|TRBJ1-2|-
TGCAGCGTTGAAGATAAGTGGGTCAGGGGCTATGGCTACACCTTC
CSVEDKWVRGYGYTF
>-|TRBV24-1|TRBJ2-7|-
TGTGCCACCAGTGCCCCGGACTCGCAGGTCGACGAGCAGTACTTC
CATSAPDSQVDEQYF
>-|TRBV15|TRBJ1-1|once
TGTGCCACCAGCAGGGGGCGGATGAACACTGAAGCTTTCTTT
CATSRGRMNTEAFF
>TRBD1|TRBV19|TRBJ2-1|-
TGTGCCAGTAGTATAAGGGACAGGGCGGGTAATGAGCAGTTCTTC
CASSIRDRAGNEQFF
>-|TRBV6-5|TRBJ1-1|-
TGTGCCAGCAGAGCCGGGGGAATGAACACTGAAGCTTTCTTT
CASRAGGMNTEAFF
>-|TRBV19|TRBJ1-5|-
TGTGCCAGTAGTATAGGTGGGGGGAGTAATCAGCCCCAGCATTTT
CASSIGGGSNQPQHF
>-|TRBV4-3|TRBJ1-2|-
TGCGCCAGCAGCCAAGATCTGGACACCTTGGTAGGATACACCTTC
CASSQDLDTLVGYTF